These 30 T cell receptor beta chains originate from one sample sequenced in a study of cytomegalovirus exposure and HLA in healthy donors. With 60 Vbeta and 13 Jbeta primers, the PCR was carried out. TCRdb's table, derived via immunoSEQ multiplex PCR, lists solely in-frame clones and lacks some. The sample includes approximately 30,000 clones. Sequences were obtained from PBMCs. The receptors stem from a middle-aged woman in good health and CMV-seropositive.

The rearrangement links TRBV7-9 to TRBJ2-7; 11 nucleotides line up with TRBD2. V was pared by 5 bases and J by 2 bases, with 5 bases of the junction left unmatched. The CDR3 covers 15 residues. Per germline, CDR1 SEHNR and CDR2 FQNEAQ (reference sequence). CDR3 in DNA: TGTGCCAGCAGCCCAGGGACTAGCGGCGCCTACGAGCAGTACTTC. Encoded protein: CASSPGTSGAYEQYF.

The chain is built from TRBV30 and TRBJ2-7, with a possible D match to TRBD1 (5 bases). The CDR3 has 12 amino acids. The V end lost 3 bases, the J end lost 0 bases, and 6 bases lay between the germline ends. The germline V gene has CDR1 GTSNPN and CDR2 SVGIG (reference sequence). The CDR3 DNA reads as TGTGCCTGGAGGACAGTCTCCTACGAGCAGTACTTC. This codes for CAWRTVSYEQYF.

This chain joins TRBV19 and TRBJ2-3, with D maybe TRBD2 (6 bases). This CDR3 is built from 16 residues. Germline V CDR1 and CDR2: LNHDA, SQIVND (reference sequence). V lost 3 bases to trimming and J lost 4 bases, with 17 bases between them. CDR3 nucleotides: TGTGCCAGTAGTATCGGGGGACTCGACGGCGCAGATACGCAGTATTTT. Protein product: CASSIGGLDGADTQYF. Full variable domain (missing parts from reference TRBV19 and TRBJ2-3): DGGITQSPKYLFRKEGQNVTLSCEQNLNHDAMYWYRQDPGQGLRLIYYSQIVNDFQKGDIAEGYSVSREKKESFPLTVTSAQKNPTAFYLCASSIGGLDGADTQYFGPGTRLTVL.

V and J are TRBV19 and TRBJ2-5; perhaps TRBD2 as D (5 bases). This CDR3 is 13 amino acids long. V shed 4 bases and J shed 0 bases, with 6 bases lying between them. The germline V gene encodes CDR1 LNHDA and CDR2 SQIVND (reference sequence). The CDR3 region is CASSTGYQETQYF. The CDR3 nucleotides read TGTGCCAGTAGTACGGGATACCAAGAGACCCAGTACTTC.

Of note for this clone: Other DNA sequences in the sample encode the same CDR3. The rearrangement links TRBV30 to TRBJ2-7; 7 bases are a match to TRBD1. Unmatched junction bases numbered 6, after V lost 6 bases and J lost 10 bases. Germline values: CDR1 GTSNPN, CDR2 SVGIG (reference sequence). The CDR3 is 10 residues long. CDR3 bases: TGTGCCTGCCAGGGGGAAACCCAGTACTTC. This translates into CACQGETQYF.

The chain uses TRBV13 and TRBJ1-1; 7 bases align to TRBD1. The germline V gene has CDR1 PRHDT and CDR2 FYEKMQ (reference sequence). V shed 5 bases, J shed 8 bases, and the junction held 11 bases outside the gene matches. The CDR3 is made up of 14 amino acids. The chain's CDR3 is CASSTGRGRPEAFF. The CDR3 region has the DNA TGTGCCAGCAGCACCGGGAGGGGGCGACCAGAAGCTTTCTTT. The complete variable domain, with remaining parts taken from reference TRBV13 and TRBJ1-1, reads AAGVIQSPRHLIKEKRETATLKCYPIPRHDTVYWYQQGPGQDPQFLISFYEKMQSDKGSIPDRFSAQQFSDYHSELNMSSLELGDSALYFCASSTGRGRPEAFFGQGTRLTVV.

The chain combines TRBV7-3 with TRBJ2-5; D possibly corresponds to TRBD1 (6 bases). There are 13 residues in the CDR3. V was cut by 5 bases and J by 5 bases, with 12 bases left in between. In germline, CDR1 is SGHTA, CDR2 FQGTGA. Here the CDR3 DNA reads TGTGCCAGCAGCCAAGGGGGTCGGGAGACCCAGTACTTC. It encodes CASSQGGRETQYF.

The CDR3 sequence: CASSTPPGGVETQYF. CDR3 nucleotide sequence: TGTGCCAGTAGTACCCCGCCCGGGGGAGTAGAGACCCAGTACTTC. The rearrangement uses TRBV19 and TRBJ2-5; D is perhaps TRBD2 (6 bases). CDR3 length: 15 residues. Deletions cut 4 bases from V and 4 bases from J, with 16 bases between. CDR1 is LNHDA and CDR2 is SQIVND in the germline V gene (reference sequence).

The gene calls are TRBV5-1 and TRBJ1-1; 8 nucleotides agree with TRBD1. The CDR3 has 13 residues. V lost 4 bases to trimming and J lost 7 bases; unmatched junction nucleotides: 6. Looked up from germline, CDR1 is SGHRS and CDR2 is YFSETQ. The CDR3 reads CASSAMTGDEAFF. CDR3 nucleotides: TGCGCCAGCAGCGCGATGACAGGGGATGAAGCTTTCTTT.

This chain links TRBV4-2 with TRBJ2-3; maybe TRBD2 (6 bases). Germline values: CDR1 LGHNA, CDR2 YNFKEQ. This CDR3 comprises 17 residues. Deletions cut 1 base from V and 2 bases from J, with 16 bases between. The CDR3 nucleotides read TGTGCCAGCAGCCAAGCCGCCGGACTACCGACCACAGATACGCAGTATTTT. This codes for CASSQAAGLPTTDTQYF.

V is TRBV4-1 and J is TRBJ2-7, with D perhaps TRBD2 (5 bases). V lost 9 bases and J 2 bases, leaving 17 bases between the germline ends. The CDR3 has 14 residues. Germline-derived CDR1 and CDR2 are MGHRA and YSYEKL. The DNA for the CDR3 is TGCGCCAGTGCTACAGATGAGGGAACCTACGAGCAGTACTTC. It specifies CASATDEGTYEQYF.

This chain joins TRBV30 and TRBJ2-7; D is possibly TRBD1 (6 bases). The length of the CDR3 is 13 residues. Deletions cut 3 bases from V and 1 base from J, with 10 bases between. Germline V gene data show CDR1 as GTSNPN and CDR2 as SVGIG (reference sequence). CDR3 nucleotide sequence: TGTGCCTGGAGAACAGGGTTTTCCTACGAGCAGTACTTC. This sequence encodes CAWRTGFSYEQYF.

The genes are TRBV5-1 and TRBJ2-5, with a weak D call TRBD1 (5 bases). Germline V gene data show CDR1 as SGHRS and CDR2 as YFSETQ. V was trimmed by 4 bases and J by 5 bases, leaving 12 bases between them. The CDR3 has 13 residues. CDR3: CASSRGGYETQYF. The DNA of the CDR3 is TGCGCCAGCAGCAGGGGTGGGTACGAGACCCAGTACTTC.

The genes are TRBV5-1 and TRBJ1-4; TRBD1 agrees at 8 bases. Germline values: CDR1 SGHRS, CDR2 YFSETQ. J gave up 7 bases and V 6 bases, and 8 bases lay outside the gene matches. The CDR3 covers 14 residues. The CDR3 region has the DNA TGCGCCAGCACCAGGGACAGGCTTAGTGAAAAACTGTTTTTT. Its translation is CASTRDRLSEKLFF.

This chain links TRBV9 with TRBJ1-4; TRBD1 is a possible D gene (6 bases). Germline assignment: CDR1 SGDLS and CDR2 YYNGEE. The CDR3 contains 15 residues. V was cut by 0 bases and J by 7 bases, with 13 bases left in between. This CDR3 is CASSVEARGPEKLFF. In DNA form, the CDR3 reads TGTGCCAGCAGCGTAGAGGCCAGGGGTCCTGAAAAACTGTTTTTT.

The V and J genes are TRBV2 and TRBJ1-5; a weak D match, TRBD1 (6 bases). V shed 7 bases and J shed 1 base, with 11 bases lying between them. The CDR3 covers 14 residues. In germline, CDR1 is SNHLY, CDR2 FYNNEI. This CDR3 is CASKQGGSNQPQHF. Here the CDR3 DNA reads TGTGCCAGCAAACAGGGCGGGAGCAATCAGCCCCAGCATTTT.

The CDR3 nucleotides are TGTGCCAGCCAAGGGGGGACTACGAACACCGGGGAGCTGTTTTTT. Protein sequence: CASQGGTTNTGELFF. The chain recombines TRBV9 with TRBJ2-2; D possibly corresponds to TRBD2 (7 bases). Deletions cut 7 bases from V and 0 bases from J, with 13 bases between. The CDR3 totals 15 residues. Germline V gene sequence: CDR1 SGDLS, CDR2 YYNGEE.

The gene calls are TRBV7-8 and TRBJ2-7; no firm D call. The CDR3 runs to 15 residues. Germline CDR1 SGHVS, CDR2 FQNEAQ. The germline V and J ends were trimmed by 1 base and 0 bases, with 10 bases remaining between them. The CDR3 DNA follows: TGTGCCAGCAGCTTAGAGTATGGTAGCTCCTACGAGCAGTACTTC. Encoded protein: CASSLEYGSSYEQYF.

This chain joins TRBV6-5 and TRBJ2-7, with a tentative D call TRBD2 (5 bases). The germline gives CDR1 MNHEY, CDR2 SVGAGI. The CDR3 is 15 residues long. The ends were cut back, 6 bases at V and 1 base at J, with 16 bases in the middle. The CDR3 loop reads CASSVFAGRSYEQYF. The DNA for the CDR3 is TGTGCCAGCAGCGTTTTTGCGGGTAGATCCTACGAGCAGTACTTC.

DNA for the CDR3: TGTGCCAGCAGTCGCATGACAGGGATCCAGCAGTACTTC. This sequence encodes CASSRMTGIQQYF. The rearrangement links TRBV6-6 to TRBJ2-7, with 7 bases lining up with TRBD1. V trimming: 5 bases; J trimming: 8 bases; junction bases outside the gene matches: 9. Germline loops: CDR1 MNHNY, CDR2 SVGAGI (reference sequence). CDR3 length: 13 residues.

This sequence joins TRBV19 and TRBJ2-2; 7 bases agree with TRBD2. The CDR3 contains 18 residues. J was trimmed by 8 bases and V by 0 bases; bases with no gene match: 15. The germline CDR1 and CDR2 sequences are LNHDA and SQIVND (reference sequence). The CDR3 reads CASSIDQVWTRAPGELFF. The CDR3 DNA reads TGTGCCAGTAGTATAGATCAAGTTTGGACTAGGGCGCCGGGGGAGCTGTTTTTT.

The chain uses TRBV2 and TRBJ1-5; tentatively, D is TRBD1 (5 bases). The V gene's germline CDR1 is SNHLY and CDR2 FYNNEI. The CDR3 is 15 residues long. Between the trimmed V and J ends, which lost 2 bases and 6 bases, there was a span of 14 bases. The CDR3 DNA follows: TGTGCCAGCAGTGAAAATCAGGGAATGGGTCAGCCCCAGCATTTT. It yields the protein CASSENQGMGQPQHF.

The CDR3 protein is CASSGAGSGRSYNEQFF. The DNA for the CDR3 is TGTGCCAGCAGCGGGGCGGGAAGCGGGAGGTCCTACAATGAGCAGTTCTTC. The J gene is TRBJ2-1, the V gene TRBV9; 9 positions agree with TRBD2. The V gene end was trimmed by 3 bases and the J gene end by 1 base; junction bases not matched to a gene: 8. Germline lookup yields CDR1 SGDLS and CDR2 YYNGEE. The CDR3 loop spans 17 amino acids. The whole variable domain, filled in from reference TRBV9 and TRBJ2-1, reads DSGVTQTPKHLITATGQRVTLRCSPRSGDLSVYWYQQSLDQGLQFLIQYYNGEERAKGNILERFSAQQFPDLHSELNLSSLELGDSALYFCASSGAGSGRSYNEQFFGPGTRLTVL.

The V gene is TRBV10-3, the J gene TRBJ2-5, with D possibly TRBD1 on 6 matching bases. Trimming removed 0 bases at V and 4 bases at J, with 15 bases between. Germline V lookup: CDR1 ENHRY, CDR2 SYGVKD. CDR3 length: 16 residues. The CDR3 DNA reads as TGTGCCATCAGTGAGTCCCAGGGGACGAGGAGAGAGACCCAGTACTTC. It specifies CAISESQGTRRETQYF.

The V gene is TRBV6-1, the J gene TRBJ1-1, with unresolved D. The CDR3 has 13 amino acids. CDR1 and CDR2 from the germline V gene are MNHNS and SASEGT. With 4 bases removed from V and 3 bases from J, the gap between germline ends came to 9 bases. CDR3 sequence: CASSALGDTEAFF. In DNA, the CDR3 is TGTGCCAGCAGTGCCCTGGGAGACACTGAAGCTTTCTTT.

The chain joins TRBV30 to TRBJ1-4; D is unresolved. The CDR3 is 15 amino acids. With 0 bases removed from V and 0 bases from J, the gap between germline ends came to 8 bases. The germline gives CDR1 GTSNPN, CDR2 SVGIG (reference sequence). CDR3 amino acids: CAWSVQTTTNEKLFF. CDR3 nucleotide sequence: TGTGCCTGGAGTGTACAGACTACAACTAATGAAAAACTGTTTTTT.

This sequence joins TRBV10-3 and TRBJ1-3; the match to TRBD1 covers 7 bases. J lost 6 bases, V lost 6 bases, and 5 bases had no gene match. The CDR3 loop spans 13 amino acids. Germline V gene data show CDR1 as ENHRY and CDR2 as SYGVKD. The CDR3 DNA sequence: TGTGCCATCAGCGTGACAGGGTTAAACACCATATATTTT. It encodes CAISVTGLNTIYF.

This chain joins TRBV18 and TRBJ2-2; D gene unclear. The CDR3 totals 13 residues. CDR1 KGHSH and CDR2 LQKENI come from the germline V gene. The V and J ends lost 1 base and 6 bases respectively, with 6 bases between them. In nucleotides, the CDR3 is TGTGCCAGCTCACCACTCGCGGCCGGGGAGCTGTTTTTT. Its protein is CASSPLAAGELFF.

CDR3 sequence reads: CASSLALTAAEEQYF. The CDR3 DNA follows: TGTGCCAGCAGCTTAGCTTTGACGGCGGCGGAGGAGCAGTACTTC. The chain combines TRBV7-2 with TRBJ2-7; D gene unclear. Trimming pared 0 bases from V and 7 bases from J, leaving 16 bases between. CDR1 and CDR2 (germline): SGHTA, FQGNSA. The CDR3 spans 15 residues.

The chain couples TRBV6-4 to TRBJ2-3; the D gene is possibly TRBD2 (5 bases). Per germline, CDR1 MRHNA and CDR2 SNTAGT. CDR3 size: 15 residues. V lost 3 bases to trimming and J lost 2 bases, with 12 bases between them. The CDR3 sequence is CASSEGAEDTDTQYF. Written as DNA, the CDR3 is TGTGCCAGCAGTGAGGGAGCGGAGGACACAGATACGCAGTATTTT.